This T cell receptor beta chain was retrieved from a study of regulatory T cells in long-lasting Graves disease. Study summary: More than 5 years of antithyroid drugs with positive TSH receptor antibodies defined persistent Graves' disease.

Sequencing libraries for TCR beta were prepared with iRepertoire HTBI primers and Arm-PCR of CDR3 regions. MiXCR, run by TCRdb on the multiplex PCR reads, gives a single entry per CDR3 protein. The repertoire consists of around 300,000 distinct CDR3 sequences, with more than 20% occurring once and the leading ten covering more than 50%. CDR1 and CDR2 (germline): LNHDA, SQIVND (reference sequence). The CDR3 has 14 amino acids. V was pared by 6 bases and J by 1 base, with 5 bases of the junction left unmatched. Study-wide results and limits: TRBV28, TRBJ1-2 and TRBJ2-5 were favored in persistent disease. In persistent patients, shared public clonotypes (under 3,000) outnumbered those in new patients (966).

The time point is: persistent/refractory GD, antithyroid drugs over 5 years with positive TRAb. From PBMCs, RNA was extracted and then used to make the TCR library. Graves' disease diagnoses used American Thyroid Association guidelines. In the case of this clonotype: Its antigen is still unknown.

The V gene is TRBV19, the J gene TRBJ1-2, with 7 bases aligning to TRBD1. Sequencing used peripheral blood mononuclear cells (PBMCs), obtained when the disease was refractory, from a patient treated with antithyroid drugs. The TCR comes from a female donor with Graves disease. CDR3 nucleotides: TGTGCCAGTAGACCGGGACAGAATAACTATGGCTACACCTTC. This gives the protein CASRPGQNNYGYTF. Drawing the rest from reference TRBV19 and TRBJ1-2, the complete variable domain is DGGITQSPKYLFRKEGQNVTLSCEQNLNHDAMYWYRQDPGQGLRLIYYSQIVNDFQKGDIAEGYSVSREKKESFPLTVTSAQKNPTAFYLCASRPGQNNYGYTFGSGTRLTVV.